Sequencing of this T cell receptor (beta chain) was carried out in a study of regulatory and conventional T cells in RAG deficiency. CDR3 length: 18 amino acids. Study results and limitations: In Omenn syndrome, Treg and Tconv repertoires overlapped >85%.

Assay: immunoSEQ multiplex PCR; the TCRdb copy retains only in-frame clones and omits some. This table has 750 to 1,000 clones, roughly four fifths appearing once. Comments on this clone: Its antigen is still unknown.

The receptor's source is a human donor with RAG deficiency presenting as severe combined immunodeficiency. The rearrangement links TRBV12-2 to TRBJ2-6; TRBD1 reflects the table's D call only, with no check against the DNA. TRBV12-2 is a known pseudogene. Sequencing input: CD8+ T cells sorted from blood. CDR3 sequence (DNA): TGTGCAAGTCGCAAATGGCTCTCCACACAAAGTCGGGCCAACGTCCTGACTTTC. Translating gives CASRKWLSTQSRANVLTF.